These T cell receptor beta chains were read from a single sample in a study of OX40 agonist ivuxolimab in advanced cancers. Here immunoSEQ multiplex PCR was the method, and the copy in TCRdb shows in-frame clones only, minus some. Among about 73,000 clones, 85% to 90% were seen once, and the ten largest hold about a tenth. The input for sequencing was CD4+ or CD8+ T cells sorted from blood, taken in a trial of the OX40 agonist ivuxolimab. The receptors shown here come from an adult with an advanced solid tumor such as melanoma, head and neck, liver or kidney cancer. Both conserved end residues are part of each CDR3. D genes are given only for firm matches. Rows give clone size only sometimes, using once, few, many, or a class for an expanded clone.

V: TRBV4-1
D: -
size: -
J: TRBJ1-2
CDR3: CASSQETGTNYGYTF
DNA: TGCGCCAGCAGCCAAGAGACAGGCACTAACTATGGCTACACCTTC

V: TRBV15
D: -
size: -
J: TRBJ1-4
CDR3: CATSRDKEKLFF
DNA: TGTGCCACCAGCAGAGATAAGGAAAAACTGTTTTTT

V: TRBV4-1
D: TRBD1
size: -
J: TRBJ1-1
CDR3: CASSQTDRENTEAFF
DNA: TGCGCCAGCAGCCAAACGGACAGGGAGAACACTGAAGCTTTCTTT

V: TRBV6-1
D: TRBD1
size: once
J: TRBJ2-7
CDR3: CASSEAFSRGRYEQYF
DNA: TGTGCCAGCAGTGAAGCGTTTTCCAGGGGGCGATACGAGCAGTACTTC

V: TRBV4-1
D: TRBD1
size: -
J: TRBJ1-6
CDR3: CASSQADRGDSPLHF
DNA: TGCGCCAGCAGCCAAGCAGACAGGGGCGATTCACCCCTCCACTTT

V: TRBV7-9
D: -
size: -
J: TRBJ2-2
CDR3: CASSLGGAVTGELFF
DNA: TGTGCCAGCAGCTTAGGGGGGGCTGTCACCGGGGAGCTGTTTTTT

V: TRBV2
D: TRBD1
size: -
J: TRBJ1-6
CDR3: CASSRRGGWNSPLHF
DNA: TGTGCCAGCAGCCGGAGAGGGGGCTGGAATTCACCCCTCCACTTT

V: TRBV27
D: -
size: -
J: TRBJ1-1
CDR3: CASLNRGTSPSYEAFF
DNA: TGTGCCAGCCTAAATAGGGGGACGTCCCCGTCTTATGAAGCTTTCTTT

V: TRBV30
D: -
size: -
J: TRBJ2-1
CDR3: CAWTTHHREQFF
DNA: TGTGCCTGGACCACACACCACCGGGAGCAGTTCTTC

V: TRBV5-1
D: -
size: -
J: TRBJ2-1
CDR3: CASSVSEADNEQFF
DNA: TGCGCCAGCAGCGTGAGCGAGGCCGACAATGAGCAGTTCTTC

V: TRBV29-1
D: -
size: once
J: TRBJ2-6
CDR3: CSVRDTHSGANVLTF
DNA: TGCAGCGTCCGGGACACCCACTCTGGGGCCAACGTCCTGACTTTC

V: TRBV2
D: -
size: -
J: TRBJ2-3
CDR3: CASGRVAGTDTQYF
DNA: TGTGCCAGCGGCCGGGTCGCTGGCACAGATACGCAGTATTTT

V: TRBV28
D: -
size: -
J: TRBJ1-1
CDR3: CASEGYRVVRTEVEAFF
DNA: TGTGCCAGCGAGGGATACAGGGTTGTAAGAACCGAGGTTGAAGCTTTCTTT

V: TRBV27
D: -
size: -
J: TRBJ2-7
CDR3: CASSLGAGYEQYF
DNA: TGTGCCAGCAGTTTGGGGGCTGGCTACGAGCAGTACTTC

V: TRBV19
D: TRBD2
size: -
J: TRBJ2-1
CDR3: CASKGLAGDNEQFF
DNA: TGTGCCAGTAAGGGACTAGCGGGAGACAATGAGCAGTTCTTC

V: TRBV4-2
D: -
size: -
J: TRBJ1-3
CDR3: CASSQGLFSGTIYF
DNA: TGTGCCAGCAGCCAAGGCCTGTTCTCGGGCACCATATATTTT

V: TRBV7-9
D: TRBD2
size: -
J: TRBJ2-1
CDR3: CASSSTSELLEGSYNEQFF
DNA: TGTGCCAGCAGCTCTACTAGCGAACTTCTCGAGGGGTCCTACAATGAGCAGTTCTTC

V: TRBV5-4
D: -
size: -
J: TRBJ2-7
CDR3: CASSVSRVTYEQYF
DNA: TGTGCCAGCAGCGTAAGCAGGGTCACCTACGAGCAGTACTTC

V: TRBV9
D: -
size: -
J: TRBJ1-1
CDR3: CASSVDQGSNTEAFF
DNA: TGTGCCAGCAGCGTAGACCAGGGGTCGAACACTGAAGCTTTCTTT

V: TRBV27
D: TRBD1
size: -
J: TRBJ2-7
CDR3: CASSPGTGGFQQYF
DNA: TGTGCCAGCAGTCCGGGGACAGGAGGATTCCAGCAGTACTTC

V: TRBV28
D: -
size: -
J: TRBJ2-1
CDR3: CASSLGGLEQFF
DNA: TGTGCCAGCAGTTTAGGGGGCCTTGAGCAGTTCTTC

V: TRBV10-3
D: -
size: -
J: TRBJ1-1
CDR3: CAISGGASTEAFF
DNA: TGTGCCATCAGTGGGGGGGCTAGCACTGAAGCTTTCTTT

V: TRBV29-1
D: -
size: once
J: TRBJ2-7
CDR3: CSVGGGYEQYF
DNA: TGCAGCGTTGGAGGGGGCTACGAGCAGTACTTC

V: TRBV6-1
D: TRBD1
size: -
J: TRBJ2-7
CDR3: CASSTGTASYEQYF
DNA: TGTGCCAGCAGTACCGGGACAGCATCCTACGAGCAGTACTTC

V: TRBV5-1
D: -
size: -
J: TRBJ2-7
CDR3: CASSLASDSSYEQYF
DNA: TGCGCCAGCAGCCTGGCTAGCGACAGCTCCTACGAGCAGTACTTC